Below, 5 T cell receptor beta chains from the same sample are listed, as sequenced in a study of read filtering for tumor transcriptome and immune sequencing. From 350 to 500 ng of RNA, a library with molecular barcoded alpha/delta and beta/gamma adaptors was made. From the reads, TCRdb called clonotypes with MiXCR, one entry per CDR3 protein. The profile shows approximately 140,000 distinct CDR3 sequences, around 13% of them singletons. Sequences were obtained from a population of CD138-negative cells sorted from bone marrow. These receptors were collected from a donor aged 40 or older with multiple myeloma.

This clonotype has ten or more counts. The CDR3 DNA follows: TGTGCCAGCAGCGCCTCCTCAGCGGGGCGCTACGAGCAGTACTTC. It is translated as CASSASSAGRYEQYF. The V call is TRBV9, the J call TRBJ2-7, with TRBD2 matching over 7 bases. CDR3 length equals 15 residues. Germline trimming cut 3 bases from V and 3 bases from J; bases unmatched to any gene: 9. Germline-derived CDR1 and CDR2 are SGDLS and YYNGEE.

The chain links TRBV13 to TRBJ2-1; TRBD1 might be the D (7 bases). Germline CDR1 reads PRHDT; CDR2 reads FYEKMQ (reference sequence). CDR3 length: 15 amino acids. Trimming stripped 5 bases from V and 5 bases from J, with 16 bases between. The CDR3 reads CASSLEGAKDNEQFF. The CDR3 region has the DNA TGTGCCAGCAGCCTGGAGGGGGCGAAGGACAATGAGCAGTTCTTC.

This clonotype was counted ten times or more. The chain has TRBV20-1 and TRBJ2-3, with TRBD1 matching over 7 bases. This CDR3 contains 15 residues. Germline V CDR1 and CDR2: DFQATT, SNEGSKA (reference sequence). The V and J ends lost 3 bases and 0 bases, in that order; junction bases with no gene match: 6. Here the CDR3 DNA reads TGCAGTGCTAGTCTCGGACAGGCTAGCACAGATACGCAGTATTTT. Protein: CSASLGQASTDTQYF.

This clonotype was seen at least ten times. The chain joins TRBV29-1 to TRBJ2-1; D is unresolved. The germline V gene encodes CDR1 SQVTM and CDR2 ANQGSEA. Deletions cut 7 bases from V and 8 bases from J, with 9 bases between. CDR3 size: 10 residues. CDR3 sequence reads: CSAPGYEQFF. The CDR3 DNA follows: TGCAGCGCACCCGGATATGAGCAGTTCTTC.

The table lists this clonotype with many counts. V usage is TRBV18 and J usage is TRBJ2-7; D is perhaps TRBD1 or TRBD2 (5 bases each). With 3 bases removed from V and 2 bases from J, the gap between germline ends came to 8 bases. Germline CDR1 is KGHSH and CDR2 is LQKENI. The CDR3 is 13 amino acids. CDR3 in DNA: TGTGCCAGCTCACCGGGACCCACCTACGAGCAGTACTTC. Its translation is CASSPGPTYEQYF.